These 7 T cell receptor beta chains were sequenced from one sample in a study of CD8+ T cells in alopecia areata. The authors extracted RNA and reverse transcribed it into cDNA as the sequencing template. TCRdb keeps only in-frame clones here, not all; method: immunoSEQ multiplex PCR. The sample holds 100,000 to 150,000 clones, around 64% seen once. Sequenced: CD4+ T cells sorted from blood. Every receptor here comes from a human donor in good health.

The chain is built from TRBV30 and TRBJ2-1; D not resolved. Germline V gives CDR1 GTSNPN, CDR2 SVGIG (reference sequence). CDR3 length equals 13 residues. The ends were cut back, 0 bases at V and 3 bases at J, with 6 bases in the middle. CDR3 protein: CAWSVALYNEQFF. DNA of the CDR3: TGTGCCTGGAGTGTTGCGCTCTACAATGAGCAGTTCTTC.

This clone was counted between two and nine times. The chain employs TRBV5-6 and TRBJ1-5; no reliable D call. Germline V gives CDR1 SGHDT, CDR2 YYEEEE. The CDR3 runs 15 residues. V was clipped by 1 base and J by 7 bases, with 15 bases between them. The CDR3 nucleotides are TGTGCCAGCAGCTTGTGGTCCGCAAATGGCCAGCCCCAGCATTTT. Translation: CASSLWSANGQPQHF.

The V and J genes are TRBV9 and TRBJ2-3; D is undetermined. The CDR3 loop spans 12 amino acids. V shed 4 bases and J shed 7 bases, with 10 bases lying between them. CDR1 is SGDLS and CDR2 is YYNGEE in the germline V gene. The CDR3 sequence: CASSSSGYTQYF. The CDR3 coding sequence is TGTGCCAGCAGCTCCTCCGGGTATACGCAGTATTTT.

This chain connects TRBV30 to TRBJ1-5; maybe TRBD1 (6 bases). Trimming stripped 0 bases from V and 9 bases from J, with 15 bases between. The CDR3 runs 14 residues. CDR1 GTSNPN and CDR2 SVGIG come from the germline V gene (reference sequence). CDR3: CAWSVGQGYGPQHF. DNA of the CDR3: TGTGCCTGGAGTGTAGGGCAGGGGTATGGGCCCCAGCATTTT.

This clone showed up many times. The chain joins TRBV7-8 to TRBJ2-7; 10 nucleotides line up with TRBD2. V shed 1 base and J 5 bases; nucleotides not matched to a gene: 2. CDR1 is SGHVS and CDR2 is FQNEAQ in the germline V gene. The CDR3 contains 14 residues. The CDR3 bases are TGTGCCAGCAGCTTAGGACTAGCGGGTGACGAGCAGTACTTC. The encoded protein is CASSLGLAGDEQYF.

The chain recombines TRBV6-5 with TRBJ1-1; D remains ambiguous. V lost 4 bases, J lost 4 bases, and 16 bases lay in between. The germline CDR1 and CDR2 sequences are MNHEY and SVGAGI. This CDR3 is 15 amino acids long. CDR3 amino acids: CASSSGLVGGTEAFF. CDR3 nucleotides: TGTGCCAGCAGTTCTGGACTCGTGGGAGGCACTGAAGCTTTCTTT.

The chain has TRBV2 and TRBJ1-2, with TRBD1 as a possible D gene (5 bases). V lost 4 bases to trimming and J lost 3 bases, with 15 bases between them. Germline V gene data show CDR1 as SNHLY and CDR2 as FYNNEI. The CDR3 spans 15 residues. CDR3 nucleotides: TGTGCCAGCAGTGCCCTGTCGGGGCTCGACTATGGCTACACCTTC. It encodes CASSALSGLDYGYTF. Looking up the rest from reference TRBV2 and TRBJ1-2 gives the full variable domain: EPEVTQTPSHQVTQMGQEVILRCVPISNHLYFYWYRQILGQKVEFLVSFYNNEISEKSEIFDDQFSVERPDGSNFTLKIRSTKLEDSAMYFCASSALSGLDYGYTFGSGTRLTVV.